These 29 T cell receptor beta chains were sequenced from one sample in a study of TIL therapy for anti-PD-1-resistant metastatic lung cancer (dated by TCRdb to the early 2020s). This specimen's time point label, interpreted: pre-treatment sample, taken before nivolumab and TIL therapy. The immunoSEQ v3 hsTCRB kit was used to amplify TCR beta CDR3 regions from genomic DNA through bias-controlled multiplex PCR. TCRdb limited this immuneACCESS table to in-frame rearrangements with V and J called. A share of clones is missing; checked studies link under half to unresolved V genes, and the rest is unexplained. This sample lists more than 12,000 clones; more than 75% were detected once. The top ten clones comprise approximately 0.85% of the sample. This specimen was blood, taken at baseline. These receptors were taken from a person aged 30 to 80 with non-small cell lung cancer.

The J gene is TRBJ1-1, the V gene TRBV6-5; D ambiguous. Germline CDR1 reads MNHEY; CDR2 reads SVGAGI. Trimming removed 6 bases at V and 0 bases at J, with 14 bases between. This CDR3 contains 15 residues. The CDR3 spells CASSPERAVNTEAFF. The DNA of the CDR3 is TGTGCCAGCAGCCCCGAAAGGGCGGTGAACACTGAAGCTTTCTTT.

This clone has a handful of counts. The rearrangement uses TRBV2 and TRBJ1-1; tentatively, D is TRBD1 (5 bases). Germline values: CDR1 SNHLY, CDR2 FYNNEI. With 7 bases removed from V and 5 bases from J, the gap between germline ends came to 17 bases. The CDR3 loop spans 14 amino acids. The CDR3 loop reads CASNPDTPGTEAFF. DNA of the CDR3: TGTGCCAGCAACCCGGACACCCCTGGGACTGAAGCTTTCTTT.

The chain couples TRBV14 to TRBJ1-4; D is perhaps TRBD1 (5 bases). Germline CDR1 is SGHDN and CDR2 is FVKESK. V lost 1 base and J 3 bases, leaving 9 bases between the germline ends. CDR3 size: 15 residues. In DNA, the CDR3 is TGTGCCAGCAGCCAAGCAGGAGGGGCTAATGAAAAACTGTTTTTT. The encoded protein is CASSQAGGANEKLFF. The full variable domain, in which reference TRBV14 and TRBJ1-4 provide the parts outside the CDR3, is EAGVTQFPSHSVIEKGQTVTLRCDPISGHDNLYWYRRVMGKEIKFLLHFVKESKQDESGMPNNRFLAERTGGTYSTLKVQPAELEDSGVYFCASSQAGGANEKLFFGSGTQLSVL.

The rearrangement uses TRBV7-2 and TRBJ2-3; 9 bases align to TRBD2. This CDR3 is 17 amino acids long. Losses at the gene ends were 3 bases for V and 1 base for J; bases not matched to a gene: 8. Germline values: CDR1 SGHTA, CDR2 FQGNSA. The CDR3 coding sequence is TGTGCCAGCAGCTTCCGAGGGGCGGGGGGGCGCACAGATACGCAGTATTTT. Translating gives CASSFRGAGGRTDTQYF.

This sequence joins TRBV11-3 and TRBJ1-5, with 8 bases identical to TRBD1. The V gene end was trimmed by 5 bases and the J gene end by 5 bases; junction bases not matched to a gene: 5. Germline V gene data show CDR1 as SGHNT and CDR2 as YENEEA. The CDR3 extends over 14 amino acids. Written as DNA, the CDR3 is TGTGCCAGCAGCCAGACAGGGGAGTATCAGCCCCAGCATTTT. Protein product: CASSQTGEYQPQHF.

The V and J genes are TRBV29-1 and TRBJ2-3, with TRBD2 matching over 15 bases. Germline CDR1 and CDR2: SQVTM and ANQGSEA. This CDR3 contains 17 residues. The junction had 12 bases not matched to a gene; V was cut back by 6 bases and J by 5 bases. Here the CDR3 reads CSVTTGTSGGIIDTQYF. CDR3 DNA: TGCAGCGTCACAACCGGGACTAGCGGGGGGATTATAGATACGCAGTATTTT.

CDR3 in amino acids: CASSYSVGGYEQYF. Written as DNA, the CDR3 is TGTGCCAGCAGTTACTCGGTCGGCGGCTACGAGCAGTACTTC. The chain joins TRBV6-6 to TRBJ2-7; D unresolved. The germline CDR1 and CDR2 sequences are MNHNY and SVGAGI (reference sequence). V was clipped by 0 bases and J by 3 bases, with 9 bases between them. The CDR3 consists of 14 residues.

The genes are TRBV5-6 and TRBJ2-1; 9 nucleotides agree with TRBD2. The CDR3 runs to 14 residues. Germline V gene data show CDR1 as SGHDT and CDR2 as YYEEEE. V lost 1 base to trimming and J lost 14 bases; unmatched junction nucleotides: 10. The CDR3 bases are TGTGCCAGCAGCTTGTCCCTAGCGGGATTTGTAGAGTTCTTC. Protein product: CASSLSLAGFVEFF.

The genes are TRBV11-3 and TRBJ2-1; no reliable D call. Germline CDR1 reads SGHNT; CDR2 reads YENEEA. The CDR3 covers 16 residues. Trimming left V 1 base short and J 5 bases short, with 15 bases between. The CDR3 is CASSLGGSRPNNEQFF. CDR3 DNA: TGTGCCAGCAGCTTAGGTGGCTCCCGCCCCAACAATGAGCAGTTCTTC.

The CDR3 sequence: CASSLGDSYNEQFF. DNA for the CDR3: TGTGCCAGCAGCTTAGGGGACTCCTACAATGAGCAGTTCTTC. This sequence joins TRBV5-8 and TRBJ2-1, with a weak D call TRBD1 (5 bases). Germline CDR1 is SGHTS and CDR2 is YDEGEE. This CDR3 has 14 amino acids. With 2 bases removed from V and 0 bases from J, the gap between germline ends came to 6 bases.

The chain uses TRBV5-1 and TRBJ2-6, with 9 positions matching TRBD1. Germline trimming cut 4 bases from V and 4 bases from J; bases unmatched to any gene: 9. This CDR3 is 17 amino acids long. Germline-derived CDR1 and CDR2 are SGHRS and YFSETQ. This chain's CDR3 is CASSVTTGGYGANVLTF. CDR3 in DNA: TGCGCCAGCAGCGTAACCACAGGGGGCTACGGGGCCAACGTCCTGACTTTC.

The chain recombines TRBV7-3 with TRBJ2-1; 11 bases match TRBD2. The V segment lost 6 bases and the J segment 3 bases; nucleotides outside the gene matches: 4. Germline V gene sequence: CDR1 SGHTA, CDR2 FQGTGA. CDR3 length: 15 amino acids. CDR3 sequence: CASSFTSGSYNEQFF. As DNA, the CDR3 is TGTGCCAGCAGTTTCACTAGCGGGAGCTACAATGAGCAGTTCTTC.

CDR3 loop: CASSIPRSAGETQYF. Written as DNA, the CDR3 is TGTGCCAGCAGTATTCCCCGGTCAGCAGGGGAGACCCAGTACTTC. The chain combines TRBV28 with TRBJ2-5, with a tentative D call TRBD1 (5 bases). The length of the CDR3 is 15 residues. V was cut by 5 bases and J by 5 bases, with 18 bases left in between. Germline CDR1 and CDR2: MDHEN and SYDVKM. Full variable domain (missing parts from reference TRBV28 and TRBJ2-5): DVKVTQSSRYLVKRTGEKVFLECVQDMDHENMFWYRQDPGLGLRLIYFSYDVKMKEKGDIPEGYSVSREKKERFSLILESASTNQTSMYLCASSIPRSAGETQYFGPGTRLLVL.

This clone came up a few times. The CDR3 DNA reads as TGTGCCAGCAGCTCGCCTCCCCGGCTCGAGCAGTACGTC. The encoded protein is CASSSPPRLEQYV. The genes are TRBV7-2 and TRBJ2-7; D gene uncertain. This CDR3 has 13 amino acids. V lost 4 bases and J 6 bases, leaving 13 bases between the germline ends. Germline CDR1 is SGHTA and CDR2 is FQGNSA.

The CDR3 region has the DNA TGTGCCAGCAGTCTGGGGATCGGCAGAGGAGAGACCCAGTACTTC. It is translated as CASSLGIGRGETQYF. The chain is built from TRBV5-6 and TRBJ2-5; D not certain. The CDR3 extends over 15 amino acids. Trimming stripped 5 bases from V and 4 bases from J, with 18 bases between. CDR1 is SGHDT, CDR2 YYEEEE, per germline.

The genes are TRBV5-1 and TRBJ1-3; tentatively, D is TRBD1 (6 bases). The V end lost 0 bases, the J end lost 5 bases, and 18 bases lay between the germline ends. The CDR3 extends over 17 amino acids. Germline V CDR1 and CDR2: SGHRS, YFSETQ. The CDR3 DNA reads as TGCGCCAGCAGCTTGGTCGGTACAGGGCCCCGACGAAACACCATATATTTT. Protein: CASSLVGTGPRRNTIYF.

This clone was recorded once. This chain joins TRBV5-8 and TRBJ2-6; D possibly matches TRBD1 or TRBD2 (5 bases each). From germline, CDR1 is SGHTS and CDR2 YDEGEE. The CDR3 is 17 amino acids. Trimming left V 1 base short and J 5 bases short, with 16 bases between. CDR3 sequence (DNA): TGTGCCAGCAGCTTGTTTATGGGGGTCAACAGGGCCAACGTCCTGACTTTC. Translated, it gives CASSLFMGVNRANVLTF. The full variable domain, rest sourced from reference TRBV5-8 and TRBJ2-6, is EAGVTQSPTHLIKTRGQQATLRCSPISGHTSVYWYQQALGLGLQFLLWYDEGEERNRGNFPPRFSGRQFPNYSSELNVNALELEDSALYLCASSLFMGVNRANVLTFGAGSRLTVL.

J is TRBJ1-5 and V is TRBV2; no clear D. The CDR3 length is 15 residues. Germline V gives CDR1 SNHLY, CDR2 FYNNEI. V was trimmed by 3 bases and J by 0 bases, leaving 9 bases between them. In DNA, the CDR3 is TGTGCCAGCAGTGAGGCAGGCGATAGCAATCAGCCCCAGCATTTT. Encoded protein: CASSEAGDSNQPQHF.

This clone was seen a few times. The V call is TRBV4-2, the J call TRBJ2-6; D is undetermined. Germline values: CDR1 LGHNA, CDR2 YNFKEQ. There are 21 residues in the CDR3. V was trimmed by 0 bases and J by 1 base, leaving 22 bases between them. CDR3 sequence reads: CASSQEPPVWGMASGANVLTF. The CDR3 DNA reads TGTGCCAGCAGCCAAGAGCCCCCTGTTTGGGGTATGGCGTCTGGGGCCAACGTCCTGACTTTC.

V is TRBV5-5 and J is TRBJ2-7; a possible D gene is TRBD1 (5 bases). Per germline, CDR1 SGHKS and CDR2 YYEKEE (reference sequence). Trimming took off 0 bases at V and 7 bases at J, with 8 bases between the two ends. CDR3 length equals 12 residues. The CDR3 reads CASSLEGFEQYF. The CDR3 DNA is TGTGCCAGCAGCTTGGAGGGGTTTGAGCAGTACTTC.

This sequence joins TRBV5-6 and TRBJ1-6; no clear D gene. CDR3 length equals 15 residues. Trimming removed 1 base from V and 8 bases from J, with 13 bases in between. The V gene's germline CDR1 is SGHDT and CDR2 YYEEEE. In DNA form, the CDR3 reads TGTGCCAGCAGCTTGATGGGCAGGAGGCATTCACCCCTCCACTTT. Translating gives CASSLMGRRHSPLHF.

Notes on this clone: The same CDR3 is also encoded by other DNA sequences in this sample. This chain connects TRBV5-1 to TRBJ1-2; D gene ambiguous. The CDR3 consists of 13 residues. Deletions cut 0 bases from V and 5 bases from J, with 8 bases between. CDR1 and CDR2 (germline): SGHRS, YFSETQ. DNA for the CDR3: TGCGCCAGCAGCTTGGAGGGAGATTATGGCTACACCTTC. It codes for CASSLEGDYGYTF.

V and J are TRBV28 and TRBJ2-2; D is undetermined. Trimming cost V 3 bases and J 5 bases, with 7 bases left between them. The CDR3 runs 13 residues. The germline V gene has CDR1 MDHEN and CDR2 SYDVKM. The CDR3 is CASSLFATGELFF. As DNA, the CDR3 is TGTGCCAGCAGTTTGTTCGCTACCGGGGAGCTGTTTTTT.

This sequence joins TRBV5-6 and TRBJ2-7; 9 nucleotides agree with TRBD1. The CDR3 has 13 amino acids. The germline V gene has CDR1 SGHDT and CDR2 YYEEEE. The trim removed 4 bases at V and 7 bases at J, leaving 6 bases unmatched. CDR3 in DNA: TGTGCCAGCAGCGCCGGGACAGGGCGAGAGCAGTACTTC. It is translated as CASSAGTGREQYF.

This clone was observed a single time. This rearrangement joins TRBV7-2 to TRBJ1-2; TRBD1 might be the D (6 bases). Trimming pared 1 base from V and 4 bases from J, leaving 13 bases between. There are 15 residues in the CDR3. Germline CDR1 reads SGHTA; CDR2 reads FQGNSA. The CDR3 spells CASSLDGRGSYGYTF. The CDR3 DNA is TGTGCCAGCAGCTTAGACGGCAGGGGTAGCTATGGCTACACCTTC. The full variable domain, in which reference TRBV7-2 and TRBJ1-2 provide the parts outside the CDR3, is GAGVSQSPSNKVTEKGKDVELRCDPISGHTALYWYRQSLGQGLEFLIYFQGNSAPDKSGLPSDRFSAERTGGSVSTLTIQRTQQEDSAVYLCASSLDGRGSYGYTFGSGTRLTVV.

The rearrangement uses TRBV10-3 and TRBJ1-1; no firm D call. The V gene lost 7 bases and the J gene lost 7 bases, with 13 bases spanning the gap. The CDR3 extends over 12 amino acids. In germline, CDR1 is ENHRY, CDR2 SYGVKD. CDR3 nucleotide sequence: TGTGCCATCAAGGGAGGTAGTGATGAAGCTTTCTTT. Its translation: CAIKGGSDEAFF.

V usage is TRBV21-1 and J usage is TRBJ2-6. TRBV21-1 has pseudogene status. This CDR3 comprises 22 residues. The CDR3 nucleotides are TGTGCCAGCAGCAATAGGAGTGGATGGCCTCCCTTGGGGTCCGACCGCCACCACGTCCTGACTTTC. It is translated as CASSNRSGWPPLGSDRHHVLTF.

The genes are TRBV19 and TRBJ2-6; D gene unclear. This CDR3 region has 16 residues. Germline V CDR1 and CDR2: LNHDA, SQIVND (reference sequence). V gave up 2 bases and J gave up 5 bases, with 13 bases separating them. CDR3 sequence (DNA): TGTGCCAGTAGTATAAGTTCCGCCCTCAGGGCCAACGTCCTGACTTTC. This translates into CASSISSALRANVLTF.

The chain has TRBV16 and TRBJ1-3, with a tentative D call TRBD1 (6 bases). Germline CDR1 KGHSY, CDR2 FQNENV. V was shortened by 1 base and J by 3 bases, with 13 bases between the two germline ends. The CDR3 has 16 amino acids. Here the CDR3 reads CASSQFGAGVGNTIYF. Here the CDR3 DNA reads TGTGCCAGCAGCCAATTTGGAGCAGGGGTTGGAAACACCATATATTTT.